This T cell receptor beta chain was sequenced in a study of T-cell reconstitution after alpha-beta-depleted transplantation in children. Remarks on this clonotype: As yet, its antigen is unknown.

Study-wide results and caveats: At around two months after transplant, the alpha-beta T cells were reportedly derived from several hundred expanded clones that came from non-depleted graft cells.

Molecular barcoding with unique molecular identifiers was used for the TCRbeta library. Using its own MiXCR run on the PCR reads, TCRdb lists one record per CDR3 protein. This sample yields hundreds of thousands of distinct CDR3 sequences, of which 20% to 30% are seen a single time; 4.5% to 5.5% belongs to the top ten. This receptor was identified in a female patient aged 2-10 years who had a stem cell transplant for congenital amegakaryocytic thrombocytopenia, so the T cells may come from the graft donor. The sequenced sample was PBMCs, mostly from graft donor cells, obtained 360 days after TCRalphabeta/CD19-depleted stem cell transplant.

CDR3: CASSRDSLMNTEAFF. As DNA, the CDR3 is TGTGCCAGCAGTCGGGACAGCCTCATGAACACTGAAGCTTTCTTT. The chain has TRBV12-3 or TRBV12-4 and TRBJ1-1; 7 nucleotides agree with TRBD1. This CDR3 contains 15 residues. Trimming took 5 bases from V and 0 from J; bases not matched to a gene: 6.